This entry is about one TCR beta chain. Its target is unknown. This sample stems from a study of Graves' ophthalmopathy and Graves' hyperthyroidism. Amplification of the TCR beta CDR3 regions used RNA transcripts (as template). HTBI-primed RT-PCR formed the first round, and a multiplex PCR formed the second. One entry per CDR3 protein results from TCRdb running MiXCR on the multiplex PCR reads. The profile shows over a million distinct CDR3 sequences, about 35% of them singletons. This CDR3 spans 18 amino acids. CDR1 and CDR2 from the germline V gene are MNHEY and SVGAGI. V was clipped by 6 bases and J by 6 bases; unmatched bases: 20. Whole-study findings and limits: Detection in blood was also observed for most expanded thyroid clonotypes above 0.001 frequency.

Material for sequencing was peripheral blood or thyroid tissue (not recorded which). J is TRBJ1-1 and V is TRBV6-5; 9 bases are shared with TRBD1. The source of this sequence is an adult man with Graves' hyperthyroidism. CDR3 in DNA: TGTGCCAGCAGCCTAGCCGGGACAGGGAGATCCGCCAGCCCTGAAGCTTTCTTT. Translating gives CASSLAGTGRSASPEAFF.